This T cell receptor beta chain was identified during a study of pediatric ulcerative colitis. Looked up from germline, CDR1 is MDHEN and CDR2 is SYDVKM. This CDR3 contains 14 residues. Deletions cut 5 bases from V and 0 bases from J, with 11 bases between. The rectum was sampled with one to two pinch biopsies at colonoscopy. Only in-frame clones appear in the TCRdb table, and some are missing; sequencing was by immunoSEQ multiplex PCR. This table has tens of thousands of clones, around 73% appearing once. The receptor comes from a boy aged 5-17 years with moderate ulcerative colitis. The chain links TRBV28 to TRBJ2-7, with D uncertain. The sample was gut tissue. Here the CDR3 reads CASSHTPSSYEQYF. CDR3 bases: TGTGCCAGCAGTCATACCCCGAGCTCCTACGAGCAGTACTTC. The whole variable domain, filled in from reference TRBV28 and TRBJ2-7, reads DVKVTQSSRYLVKRTGEKVFLECVQDMDHENMFWYRQDPGLGLRLIYFSYDVKMKEKGDIPEGYSVSREKKERFSLILESASTNQTSMYLCASSHTPSSYEQYFGPGTRLTVT.